These T cell receptor beta chains were read from a single sample in a study of blood T cells in healthy people across ages. Each CDR3 protein gets one entry after TCRdb re-called the 5' RACE reads with MiXCR. The sample has under 950,000 distinct CDR3 sequences, 20% to 25% seen once. Sequencing used blood. The source is a man aged 70 or older in good health. Each CDR3 is given with its conserved first and last residue. Fields, in order: clone size, J gene, D gene, V gene, CDR3 length, CDR3 protein, CDR3 DNA. D genes are given only for firm matches. Clone size is given for some rows only: seen once, a few or many times, or a class if the clone is expanded.

few,TRBJ2-7,NA,TRBV12-3/TRBV12-4,12,CASSYPEGTQYF,TGTGCCAGCAGCTACCCGGAGGGCACCCAGTACTTC
NA,TRBJ2-3,TRBD1,TRBV7-2,14,CASSPTGETDTQYF,TGTGCCAGCAGCCCTACAGGGGAGACAGATACGCAGTATTTT
few,TRBJ2-2,TRBD1,TRBV29-1,14,CSVIPGQGSGELFF,TGCAGCGTTATACCGGGACAGGGGTCCGGGGAGCTGTTTTTT
NA,TRBJ2-1,TRBD1,TRBV5-1,16,CASSLVGTATYNEQFF,TGCGCCAGCAGCTTGGTTGGGACAGCAACCTACAATGAGCAGTTCTTC
NA,TRBJ2-3,NA,TRBV7-3,12,CASSLTGTPQYF,TGTGCCAGCAGCTTAACCGGGACACCCCAGTATTTT
many,TRBJ1-5,NA,TRBV7-2,13,CASSLNNRQVRHF,TGTGCCAGCAGTTTAAACAACCGGCAGGTACGGCATTTT
NA,TRBJ2-5,NA,TRBV4-3,15,CASSQQQGVGETQYF,TGCGCCAGCAGCCAACAACAGGGAGTAGGGGAGACCCAGTACTTC
few,TRBJ2-1,NA,TRBV7-8,13,CASSLALMGEQFF,TGTGCCAGCAGCTTAGCGCTAATGGGGGAACAGTTCTTC
few,TRBJ1-1,TRBD1,TRBV5-1,19,CASSPFRDRGRRRIPEAFF,TGCGCCAGCAGCCCTTTTCGGGACAGGGGGCGTCGACGGATACCTGAAGCTTTCTTT
NA,TRBJ2-7,NA,TRBV19,14,CASSPLGEAYEQYF,TGTGCCAGTAGCCCCCTGGGGGAAGCCTACGAGCAGTACTTC
few,TRBJ2-1,TRBD2,TRBV29-1,15,CSVETGTSGYNEQFF,TGCAGCGTTGAGACCGGGACTAGCGGATACAATGAGCAGTTCTTC
few,TRBJ1-2,TRBD1,TRBV29-1,13,CSVTSTGFYGYTF,TGCAGCGTTACTTCGACAGGGTTCTATGGCTACACCTTC
NA,TRBJ1-1,NA,TRBV20-1,15,CSARDPADTGTPAFF,TGCAGTGCTAGAGATCCCGCGGACACAGGGACCCCAGCTTTCTTT
few,TRBJ2-5,TRBD2,TRBV7-2,19,CASSPAGYIWRTVGGAQYF,TGTGCCAGCAGCCCAGCGGGGTATATCTGGCGAACTGTCGGGGGAGCCCAGTACTTC
few,TRBJ2-7,TRBD1,TRBV20-1,13,CSAIGQGGDEQYF,TGCAGTGCTATTGGACAGGGTGGGGACGAGCAGTACTTC
many,TRBJ1-2,NA,TRBV7-8,15,CASSLGGYRVYGYTF,TGTGCCAGCAGCTTAGGGGGCTACAGGGTCTATGGCTACACCTTC
few,TRBJ1-3,TRBD1,TRBV28,15,CASSLGQGKGNTIYF,TGTGCCAGCAGTCTGGGACAGGGGAAAGGAAACACCATATATTTT
few,TRBJ2-1,NA,TRBV6-1,16,CASRMTGISSYNEQFF,TGTGCCAGCAGGATGACAGGAATCAGCTCCTACAATGAGCAGTTCTTC
NA,TRBJ1-5,NA,TRBV14,21,CANSQERGAWSESYSNQPQHF,TGTGCCAACAGCCAAGAGCGGGGGGCTTGGAGTGAGTCCTATAGCAATCAGCCCCAGCATTTT
NA,TRBJ1-2,NA,TRBV3-1,15,CASSQGPSAAHGYTF,TGTGCCAGCAGCCAAGGCCCGTCCGCAGCCCATGGCTACACCTTC
NA,TRBJ1-1,NA,TRBV11-2,12,CASSLGQAEAFF,TGTGCCAGCAGCTTAGGTCAGGCTGAAGCTTTCTTT
many,TRBJ2-2,NA,TRBV30,15,CAWNLDFTSTGELFF,TGTGCCTGGAATCTAGACTTCACCTCCACCGGGGAGCTGTTTTTT
NA,TRBJ2-4,NA,TRBV20-1,12,CSAIDTTDIQYF,TGCAGTGCTATCGACACCACAGACATTCAGTACTTC
few,TRBJ2-5,NA,TRBV6-5,16,CASSYRRQGPQETQYF,TGTGCCAGCAGTTACCGCCGCCAGGGGCCTCAAGAGACCCAGTACTTC
few,TRBJ2-3,TRBD2,TRBV20-1,15,CSAPPASGGTDTQYF,TGCAGTGCCCCGCCGGCTAGCGGGGGGACAGATACGCAGTATTTT
NA,TRBJ2-3,TRBD2,TRBV5-1,16,CASSLGLAGQGDTQYF,TGCGCCAGCAGCTTGGGCCTAGCGGGGCAAGGAGATACGCAGTATTTT
NA,TRBJ2-1,NA,TRBV5-5,15,CASSFGGRRANEQFF,TGTGCCAGCAGCTTTGGGGGGAGGAGAGCAAATGAGCAGTTCTTC
few,TRBJ2-4,NA,TRBV7-2,15,CASSQNQGSQNIQYF,TGTGCCAGCAGCCAGAATCAGGGGTCCCAAAACATTCAGTACTTC
NA,TRBJ2-3,TRBD2,TRBV12-3/TRBV12-4,16,CASSPREGLVADTQYF,TGTGCCAGCAGTCCCCGGGAGGGACTGGTTGCAGATACGCAGTATTTT
once,TRBJ2-1,TRBD1,TRBV9,15,CASSPSGQGGREQFF,TGTGCCAGCAGCCCCTCAGGACAGGGGGGACGGGAGCAGTTCTTC
NA,TRBJ1-1,NA,TRBV29-1,12,CSDLRGWTEAFF,TGCAGCGACCTTAGAGGGTGGACTGAAGCTTTCTTT
few,TRBJ2-3,TRBD2,TRBV3-1,14,CASSQDAGADTQYF,TGTGCCAGCAGCCAAGATGCGGGAGCAGATACGCAGTATTTT
many,TRBJ1-1,NA,TRBV7-9,14,CASSLQGTNTEAFF,TGTGCCAGCAGCTTACAGGGCACTAACACTGAAGCTTTCTTT
NA,TRBJ1-4,TRBD1,TRBV10-3,16,CAISAQGAATNEKLFF,TGTGCCATCAGTGCTCAGGGGGCGGCAACTAATGAAAAACTGTTTTTT
NA,TRBJ2-3,NA,TRBV7-2,15,CASSLEVGHTDTQYF,TGTGCCAGCAGCTTAGAAGTCGGACACACAGATACGCAGTATTTT
few,TRBJ1-2,TRBD1,TRBV29-1,13,CSASGQGIYGYTF,TGCAGCGCTTCGGGACAGGGGATCTATGGCTACACCTTC
few,TRBJ1-4,NA,TRBV3-1,14,CASSPGQLNEKLFF,TGTGCCAGCAGCCCCGGACAGCTAAATGAAAAACTGTTTTTT
few,TRBJ1-1,TRBD1,TRBV18,14,CASSRTGWGTEAFF,TGTGCCAGCTCAAGGACAGGGTGGGGAACTGAAGCTTTCTTT
NA,TRBJ1-1,NA,TRBV5-1,15,CASSLLQQMNTEAFF,TGCGCCAGCAGCTTGCTACAGCAGATGAACACTGAAGCTTTCTTT
NA,TRBJ1-5,NA,TRBV6-6,11,CASSYGEPQHF,TGTGCCAGCAGTTACGGGGAGCCCCAGCATTTT
NA,TRBJ1-5,NA,TRBV20-1,18,CSAQKGAPGTLLIQPQHF,TGCAGTGCCCAAAAAGGGGCCCCCGGGACACTATTAATTCAGCCCCAGCATTTT
NA,TRBJ2-7,TRBD2,TRBV28,15,CASRYGGGGRYEQYF,TGTGCCAGCAGATACGGCGGGGGGGGCAGGTACGAGCAGTACTTC
NA,TRBJ2-7,TRBD1,TRBV12-3/TRBV12-4,14,CASNPGTGVHEQYF,TGTGCCAGCAACCCCGGGACAGGGGTCCACGAGCAGTACTTC
few,TRBJ2-1,NA,TRBV12-3/TRBV12-4,12,CASSLKWNEQFF,TGTGCCAGCAGTTTAAAGTGGAACGAGCAGTTCTTC
few,TRBJ1-1,NA,TRBV29-1,13,CSTSQGSDTEAFF,TGCAGCACCTCGCAGGGGTCGGACACTGAAGCTTTCTTT
NA,TRBJ2-2,NA,TRBV7-2,14,CASSLQGHTGELFF,TGTGCCAGCAGCTTACAGGGACACACCGGGGAGCTGTTTTTT
once,TRBJ2-1,TRBD2,TRBV20-1,13,CSVRTRASNEQFF,TGCAGTGTCCGGACTAGAGCTAGCAATGAGCAGTTCTTC
many,TRBJ2-3,NA,TRBV7-6,14,CASSLDPTESPQYF,TGTGCCAGCAGCTTAGACCCTACCGAGTCTCCGCAGTATTTT
NA,TRBJ1-4,NA,TRBV28,14,CASRSGRGREKLFF,TGTGCCAGCAGGTCGGGGCGGGGGCGAGAAAAACTGTTTTTT
NA,TRBJ1-1,NA,TRBV14,14,CASSPFAGHTEAFF,TGTGCCAGCAGCCCCTTCGCAGGGCACACTGAAGCTTTCTTT